The 8 T cell receptor beta chains in this list originate from one sample, sequenced in a study of CD8+CD57+ T cells in acquired aplastic anemia. CD8+CD57+ cell expansion, shown by flow cytometry, had occurred in the patients selected for sequencing. Genomic DNA served as template for TCR beta VDJ and CDR3 profiling. MiXCR was run by TCRdb on the reads, yielding one entry per CDR3 protein. The sample shows approximately 300,000 distinct CDR3 sequences, roughly 61% of them seen only once. The sample comprised sorted CD4+, CD8+, or CD8+CD57+ T cells (not recorded which) from PBMCs. These receptors all stem from a human donor with aplastic anemia.

This clonotype was recorded at least ten times. The chain uses TRBV5-1 and TRBJ1-1; D possibly corresponds to TRBD1 (5 bases). The germline V gene encodes CDR1 SGHRS and CDR2 YFSETQ. Trimming left V 7 bases short and J 4 bases short, with 14 bases between. This CDR3 region has 13 residues. Written as DNA, the CDR3 is TGCGCCAGCGGATCTGGGGGGACCACTGAAGCTTTCTTT. It yields the protein CASGSGGTTEAFF.

This sequence joins TRBV15 and TRBJ1-5, with D unresolved. Germline assignment: CDR1 LNHNV and CDR2 YYDKDF (reference sequence). The V and J ends lost 0 bases and 0 bases respectively, with 6 bases between them. This CDR3 is built from 15 residues. The CDR3 here is CATSREGYSNQPQHF. CDR3 sequence (DNA): TGTGCCACCAGCAGAGAGGGTTATAGCAATCAGCCCCAGCATTTT.

CDR3 bases: TGTGCCAGCAGCCAAGAGGTCGGGGAGCTGTTTTTT. Amino acids: CASSQEVGELFF. The chain has TRBV3-1 and TRBJ2-2, with D unclear. The CDR3 extends over 12 amino acids. Trimming removed 0 bases from V and 7 bases from J, with 3 bases in between. Germline loops: CDR1 LGHDT, CDR2 YNNKEL (reference sequence).

In this sample, this clonotype turned up many times. The genes are TRBV6-1 and TRBJ2-7, with D unresolved. The V gene lost 6 bases and the J gene lost 3 bases, with 6 bases spanning the gap. The V gene's germline CDR1 is MNHNS and CDR2 SASEGT. This CDR3 is 11 amino acids long. This CDR3 is CASRGNYEQYF. CDR3 coding DNA: TGTGCCAGCAGGGGGAACTACGAGCAGTACTTC.

This clonotype was observed many times. The V gene is TRBV5-8, the J gene TRBJ2-3; perhaps TRBD1 as D (6 bases). The V end lost 4 bases, the J end lost 4 bases, and 22 bases lay between the germline ends. The CDR3 contains 17 residues. From germline, CDR1 is SGHTS and CDR2 YDEGEE. Here the CDR3 DNA reads TGTGCCAGCAGCGGCCCCCCGCAGGGGCAATGGGCAGATACGCAGTATTTT. Amino acid sequence: CASSGPPQGQWADTQYF.

This sequence joins TRBV20-1 and TRBJ1-5; 7 nucleotides match TRBD1. The CDR3 loop spans 16 amino acids. J was trimmed by 0 bases and V by 6 bases; bases with no gene match: 11. Germline-derived CDR1 and CDR2 are DFQATT and SNEGSKA (reference sequence). CDR3 sequence: CSAQGTAGNSNQPQHF. In nucleotides, the CDR3 is TGCAGTGCGCAAGGGACAGCGGGAAATAGCAATCAGCCCCAGCATTTT.

This clonotype occurred a few times. V is TRBV20-1 and J is TRBJ2-3; 7 nucleotides line up with TRBD1. The CDR3 loop spans 16 amino acids. Germline loops: CDR1 DFQATT, CDR2 SNEGSKA (reference sequence). V shed 5 bases and J 1 base; nucleotides not matched to a gene: 12. CDR3 in amino acids: CSASGSGQSGTDTQYF. The CDR3 DNA reads TGCAGTGCTTCGGGTTCGGGACAGTCAGGCACAGATACGCAGTATTTT.

As concerns this clonotype: A much larger clone differs from this one at a single base, so this may be a read error. The V gene is TRBV3-1, the J gene TRBJ1-2; D call uncertain. Trimming removed 3 bases at V and 11 bases at J, with 19 bases between. The CDR3 sequence is 14 residues long. Germline assignment: CDR1 LGHDT and CDR2 YNNKEL (reference sequence). The chain's CDR3 is CASSHDTVTAPYTF. The CDR3 nucleotides read TGTGCCAGCAGCCACGACACGGTTACGGCCCCTTACACCTTC.